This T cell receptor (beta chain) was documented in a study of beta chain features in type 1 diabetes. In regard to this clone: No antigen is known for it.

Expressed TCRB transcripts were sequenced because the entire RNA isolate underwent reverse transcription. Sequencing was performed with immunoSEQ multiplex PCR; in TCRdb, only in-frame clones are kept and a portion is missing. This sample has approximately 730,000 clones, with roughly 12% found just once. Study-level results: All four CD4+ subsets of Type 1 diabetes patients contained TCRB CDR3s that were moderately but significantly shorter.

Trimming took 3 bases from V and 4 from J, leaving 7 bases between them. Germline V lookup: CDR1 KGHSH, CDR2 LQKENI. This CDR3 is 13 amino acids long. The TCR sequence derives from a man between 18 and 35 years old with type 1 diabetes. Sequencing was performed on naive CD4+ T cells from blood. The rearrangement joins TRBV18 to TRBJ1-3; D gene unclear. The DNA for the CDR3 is TGTGCCAGCTCACCTGGGGAAGGAAACACCATATATTTT. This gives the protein CASSPGEGNTIYF.